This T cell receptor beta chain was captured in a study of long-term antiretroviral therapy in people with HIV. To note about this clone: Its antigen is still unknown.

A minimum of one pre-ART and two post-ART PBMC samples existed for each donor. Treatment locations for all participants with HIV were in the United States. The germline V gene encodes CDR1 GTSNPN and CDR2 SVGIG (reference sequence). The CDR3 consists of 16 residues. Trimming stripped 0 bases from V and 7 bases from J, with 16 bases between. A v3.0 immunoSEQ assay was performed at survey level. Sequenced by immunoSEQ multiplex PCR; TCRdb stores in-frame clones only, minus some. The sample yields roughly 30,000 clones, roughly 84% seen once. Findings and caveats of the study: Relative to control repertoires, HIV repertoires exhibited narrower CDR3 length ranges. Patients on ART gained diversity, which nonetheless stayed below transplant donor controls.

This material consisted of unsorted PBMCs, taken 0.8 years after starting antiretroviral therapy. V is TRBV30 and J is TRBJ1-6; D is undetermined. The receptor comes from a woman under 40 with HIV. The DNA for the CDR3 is TGTGCCTGGAGTGTACCTTGGCCATCACCGAATTCACCCCTCCACTTT. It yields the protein CAWSVPWPSPNSPLHF.